Listed here are 5 T cell receptor beta chains from one sample, sequenced in a study of human T cells and chemical hapten exposure. TCRdb fed the RACE reads into MiXCR, producing one record per CDR3 protein. The sample contains 120,000 or so distinct CDR3 sequences, roughly an eighth of which appear only once. Regarding time point: patch test 1, 2 weeks after DPC sensitization. Treatment specified: therapeutic diphenylcyclopropenone sensitization with weekly scalp DPC. Sequenced here: whole blood, sampled in connection with sensitization to the hapten diphenylcyclopropenone (DPC). These receptors were obtained from a man aged 18 to 35 with alopecia areata. Some clones in this sample may be carry-over from other donors' samples.

This clonotype was seen many times. J is TRBJ1-6 and V is TRBV18; D is unresolved. The germline V gene encodes CDR1 KGHSH and CDR2 LQKENI. V was clipped by 6 bases and J by 7 bases, with 16 bases between them. The CDR3 consists of 15 residues. CDR3 DNA: TGTGCCAGCTCCCCCAACGAGAGTCTAAATTCACCCCTCCACTTT. It codes for CASSPNESLNSPLHF.

This chain uses TRBV6-1 with TRBJ2-1; 9 bases agree with TRBD1. V dropped 6 bases and J dropped 0; count of bases not matched to a gene: 15. This CDR3 is 19 amino acids long. Germline V CDR1 and CDR2: MNHNS, SASEGT. The CDR3 protein is CASRGLGQGWSSSYNEQFF. The CDR3 DNA follows: TGTGCCAGCAGGGGGTTGGGACAGGGTTGGTCCAGCTCCTACAATGAGCAGTTCTTC.

This clonotype occurred once. This chain connects TRBV9 to TRBJ1-4; D uncertain. The CDR3 totals 13 residues. In germline, CDR1 is SGDLS, CDR2 YYNGEE. V was pared by 3 bases and J by 6 bases, with 9 bases between. The CDR3 region has the DNA TGTGCCAGCAGCGGGAGGGAGGATGAAAAACTGTTTTTT. Translation: CASSGREDEKLFF.

Only a few counts were recorded for this clonotype. The chain links TRBV18 to TRBJ1-5; 7 bases match TRBD1. CDR3 length equals 13 residues. Trimming took 2 bases from V and 6 from J; bases not matched to a gene: 1. From germline, CDR1 is KGHSH and CDR2 LQKENI. The CDR3 loop is CASSPDRAQPQHF. The CDR3 DNA reads TGTGCCAGCTCACCAGACAGGGCTCAGCCCCAGCATTTT.

The chain links TRBV11-2 to TRBJ1-6; 10 positions agree with TRBD1. The V and J ends lost 11 bases and 14 bases, in that order; junction bases with no gene match: 12. Germline V gene data show CDR1 as SGHAT and CDR2 as FQNNGV. The CDR3 consists of 13 residues. The CDR3 protein is CAAGGQGKMALHF. DNA for the CDR3: TGTGCCGCAGGGGGACAGGGGAAGATGGCCCTCCACTTT.